This TCR delta chain came from a study of gamma-delta T cells after stem cell transplantation. TCRdb re-called the RT-PCR reads with CATT. The repertoire holds 800 to 900 delta-chain clones, with approximately 19% as singletons. This clone was recorded a few times. It is likely a read error: a sequence one base away is far more abundant. Other DNA sequences in this sample translate to the same CDR3. Sequencing was done on a sample of gamma-delta T cells. This TCR derives from a human donor. It is not recorded whose cells these are; they may come from a transplant donor.

Here the CDR3 DNA reads TGTGCCTGTGACACTCTTCCTACGGGGCCGGGGGGACCCCCGACCGACACCGATAAACTCATCTTT. Amino acid sequence: CACDTLPTGPGGPPTDTDKLIF. This chain connects TRDV2 to TRDJ1, with 8 positions matching TRDD2. V shed 1 base and J 0 bases; nucleotides not matched to a gene: 24. Germline CDR1 reads GEAIGNYY; CDR2 reads EKD. This CDR3 region has 22 residues.